This T cell receptor (beta chain) emerged from a study of cytomegalovirus exposure and HLA in healthy donors. Study-wide context: It was reported in a later analysis that the same platform had been used for the 120 validation repertoires as for the 550 to 700 first-cohort repertoires. Study-level findings and limits: The study listed approximately 170 cytomegalovirus-associated TCR beta chains. In vitro assays verified that three CMV-associated chains recognized CMV antigens specifically.

In regard to this clone: Its antigen is not known.

Libraries were prepared by immunoSEQ multiplex PCR; TCRdb keeps only in-frame clonotypes and omits some of them. The profile covers about 130,000 clones, with 90% appearing a single time and around 6% taken by the ten largest. The CDR3 runs to 11 residues. Deletions cut 6 bases from V and 6 bases from J, with 6 bases between. Germline CDR1 is WSHSY and CDR2 is SAAADI. The rearrangement links TRBV10-2 to TRBJ2-1, with D unclear. The source of this sequence is a woman in her 30s in good health and CMV-seropositive. The specimen was PBMCs. CDR3 nucleotide sequence: TGCGCCAGCAGCGCTACCAATGAGCAGTTCTTC. This translates into CASSATNEQFF.